This T cell receptor (beta chain) was found in a study of cytomegalovirus exposure and HLA in healthy donors. Study-level information: Roughly 180 million T cells yielded approximately 100 million unique TCR beta sequences, as an earlier analysis found.

V shed 3 bases and J shed 1 base, with 10 bases lying between them. This CDR3 spans 15 amino acids. Per the germline V gene, CDR1 is ENHRY and CDR2 is SYGVKD. Study findings and constraints: According to the study, 150 to 200 TCR beta chains were cytomegalovirus-associated. Follow-up analysis found HLA locus-dependent TCR association rates, highest for DRB1 and lowest for HLA-C. TCR beta V- and J-gene trimming, according to a later analysis, was linked to a missense DCLRE1C variant.

With 60 Vbeta and 13 Jbeta primers, the PCR was carried out. Sequenced by immunoSEQ multiplex PCR; TCRdb stores in-frame clones only, minus some. The table records more than 150,000 clones, 82% of them present only once. This clone was observed a few times. The antigen is unknown. The sequenced sample was PBMCs. V and J are TRBV10-3 and TRBJ1-5, with D unresolved. The TCR was taken from a man aged 40-55 years in good health and CMV-seronegative. In DNA form, the CDR3 reads TGTGCCATCAGTGAAGGAGTTATCAGCAATCAGCCCCAGCATTTT. This codes for CAISEGVISNQPQHF.